The 18 T cell receptor beta chains in this list originate from one sample, sequenced in a study of T cell repertoires in cytomegalovirus infection. TCRdb re-derived calls from the reads in MiXCR, one entry per CDR3 protein. The sample lists 200,000 to 250,000 distinct CDR3 sequences, roughly 6.5% seen once, with 5.5% to 6.5% in the top ten. Sequencing used PBMCs. The receptor set was obtained from a human donor in good health (CMV status not recorded). Some clones in this sample may be carry-over from other donors' samples.

The table lists this clonotype with many counts. The V call is TRBV30, the J call TRBJ1-5; weak D call: TRBD1 (5 bases). This CDR3 has 14 amino acids. CDR1 is GTSNPN, CDR2 SVGIG, per germline (reference sequence). V was cut by 2 bases and J by 5 bases, with 13 bases left in between. The CDR3 nucleotides are TGTGCCTGGAGTAATGGGGGAGACGATCAGCCCCAGCATTTT. It is translated as CAWSNGGDDQPQHF.

The J gene is TRBJ1-1, the V gene TRBV25-1; unclear D gene. V dropped 6 bases and J dropped 5 bases, with 13 bases sitting between them. The germline V gene encodes CDR1 MGHDK and CDR2 SYGVNS. CDR3 length: 13 amino acids. This CDR3 reads CASRGAGWTEAFF. Written as DNA, the CDR3 is TGTGCCAGCAGAGGCGCGGGTTGGACTGAAGCTTTCTTT.

This clonotype was recorded at least ten times. This rearrangement joins TRBV7-2 to TRBJ1-1, with 7 bases identical to TRBD1. The J segment lost 7 bases and the V segment lost 0 bases, leaving 8 bases of the junction unmatched. Looked up from germline, CDR1 is SGHTA and CDR2 is FQGNSA. This CDR3 comprises 15 residues. The CDR3 here is CASSLADRMKDEAFF. As DNA, the CDR3 is TGTGCCAGCAGCTTAGCGGACAGGATGAAGGATGAAGCTTTCTTT.

This clonotype was seen a handful of times. The chain links TRBV4-1 to TRBJ1-2, with a possible D match to TRBD1 (5 bases). Trimming removed 0 bases from V and 8 bases from J, with 16 bases in between. Germline V lookup: CDR1 MGHRA, CDR2 YSYEKL. CDR3 length equals 15 residues. The CDR3 here is CASSQESGRSGGYTF. The CDR3 bases are TGCGCCAGCAGCCAAGAAAGCGGGCGGTCAGGGGGCTACACCTTC.

This clonotype was seen many times. The chain carries TRBV7-2 and TRBJ2-7, with TRBD2 matching 13 bases. The germline V gene encodes CDR1 SGHTA and CDR2 FQGNSA. V was clipped by 5 bases and J by 3 bases; unmatched bases: 4. CDR3 length: 15 amino acids. Here the CDR3 DNA reads TGTGCCAGCAGCACCCGACTAGCGGGGGGCTACGAGCAGTACTTC. It is translated as CASSTRLAGGYEQYF.

This clonotype was counted at least ten times. CDR3 DNA sequence: TGTGCCAGCAGCCCTGCTGGTAGTTCACCCCTCCACTTT. Translated: CASSPAGSSPLHF. The chain joins TRBV7-2 to TRBJ1-6; no definite D call. The ends were cut back, 5 bases at V and 9 bases at J, with 11 bases in the middle. This CDR3 has 13 amino acids. Germline lookup yields CDR1 SGHTA and CDR2 FQGNSA.

This clonotype was detected many times. In nucleotides, the CDR3 is TGCAGCGCCGCTGGACTAGCGGAGACCCAGTACTTC. Protein: CSAAGLAETQYF. The chain recombines TRBV29-1 with TRBJ2-5, with 9 bases that match TRBD2. Germline V gives CDR1 SQVTM, CDR2 ANQGSEA. J lost 5 bases, V lost 7 bases, and 5 bases had no gene match. This CDR3 spans 12 amino acids.

CDR3 sequence reads: CSALLVGRGQREQFF. Here the CDR3 DNA reads TGCAGTGCACTCTTGGTAGGGCGGGGTCAGCGAGAGCAGTTCTTC. The rearrangement links TRBV20-1 to TRBJ2-1; D possibly corresponds to TRBD2 (6 bases). Germline CDR1 DFQATT, CDR2 SNEGSKA (reference sequence). The CDR3 extends over 15 amino acids. The V gene lost 6 bases and the J gene lost 10 bases, with 25 bases spanning the gap.

This clonotype was counted at least ten times. V and J are TRBV28 and TRBJ2-7, with TRBD1 matching over 8 bases. The germline V gene encodes CDR1 MDHEN and CDR2 SYDVKM. The CDR3 sequence is 13 residues long. Losses at the gene ends were 5 bases for V and 9 bases for J; bases not matched to a gene: 9. CDR3 coding DNA: TGTGCCAGCAGTCCCCCTAGGACAGGGATGCAGTACTTC. This gives the protein CASSPPRTGMQYF.

In this sample, this clonotype turned up a few times. CDR3: CASSLSDWTSGGPSTDTQYF. The DNA for the CDR3 is TGTGCCAGCAGCCTATCCGACTGGACTAGCGGGGGGCCAAGCACAGATACGCAGTATTTT. The chain is built from TRBV3-1 and TRBJ2-3; 14 bases are shared with TRBD2. V shed 4 bases, J shed 0 bases, and the junction held 12 bases outside the gene matches. CDR1 and CDR2 from the germline V gene are LGHDT and YNNKEL (reference sequence). The CDR3 spans 20 residues.

This clonotype has a count of ten or more. The J gene is TRBJ2-1, the V gene TRBV6-6; D not resolved. The CDR3 is 16 amino acids. Per the germline V gene, CDR1 is MNHNY and CDR2 is SVGAGI (reference sequence). The germline V and J ends were trimmed by 5 bases and 4 bases, with 18 bases remaining between them. The CDR3 DNA reads TGTGCCAGCAGTGGGCTCGTTTCTCTTGCTTACAATGAGCAGTTCTTC. The encoded protein is CASSGLVSLAYNEQFF.

This clonotype was observed at least ten times. CDR3 sequence: CASSLLPTYNEQFF. For the CDR3, the DNA is TGCGCCAGCAGCTTGTTACCGACCTACAATGAGCAGTTCTTC. The chain recombines TRBV5-1 with TRBJ2-1; D not certain. Between the trimmed V and J ends, which lost 1 base and 2 bases, there was a span of 7 bases. This CDR3 comprises 14 residues. The germline gives CDR1 SGHRS, CDR2 YFSETQ.

The sample holds many counts of this clonotype. The V call is TRBV7-2, the J call TRBJ2-7; D gene unclear. Germline V gives CDR1 SGHTA, CDR2 FQGNSA. V was pared by 5 bases and J by 3 bases, with 8 bases between. CDR3 length: 12 amino acids. This CDR3 reads CASSPQIYEQYF. CDR3 nucleotides: TGTGCCAGCAGCCCCCAGATCTACGAGCAGTACTTC.

The table lists this clonotype with many counts. V usage is TRBV7-8 and J usage is TRBJ2-1; maybe TRBD2 (6 bases). This CDR3 is 14 amino acids long. The V gene lost 8 bases and the J gene lost 0 bases, with 11 bases spanning the gap. Germline V CDR1 and CDR2: SGHVS, FQNEAQ. CDR3 nucleotide sequence: TGTGCCAGCTTAGCGGTGAGCTCCTACAATGAGCAGTTCTTC. The encoded protein is CASLAVSSYNEQFF.

J is TRBJ2-5 and V is TRBV3-1; perhaps TRBD1 as D (5 bases). The CDR3 totals 14 residues. Germline V lookup: CDR1 LGHDT, CDR2 YNNKEL (reference sequence). V was pared by 7 bases and J by 0 bases, with 12 bases between. The CDR3 reads CASKKWTNQETQYF. CDR3 coding DNA: TGTGCCAGCAAAAAATGGACAAACCAAGAGACCCAGTACTTC.

This clonotype was recorded many times. This rearrangement joins TRBV11-3 to TRBJ1-1; D is unclear. This CDR3 is 13 amino acids long. Trimming took 6 bases from V and 5 from J, leaving 13 bases between them. The germline gives CDR1 SGHNT, CDR2 YENEEA. Here the CDR3 reads CASRGRLGTEAFF. The CDR3 DNA follows: TGTGCCAGCAGGGGCCGTTTGGGAACTGAAGCTTTCTTT.

This clonotype has a handful of counts. This chain joins TRBV6-9 and TRBJ1-5; TRBD1 agrees at 7 bases. Germline values: CDR1 MNHGY, CDR2 SVAAGI. The CDR3 extends over 17 amino acids. V shed 6 bases, J shed 0 bases, and the junction held 11 bases outside the gene matches. CDR3 in DNA: TGTGCCAGCAGAAGTAGGGACAGACCGATTAGCAATCAGCCCCAGCATTTT. Its translation is CASRSRDRPISNQPQHF.

This chain uses TRBV29-1 with TRBJ2-5, with D maybe TRBD2 (6 bases). Trimming removed 8 bases at V and 3 bases at J, with 13 bases between. Germline V gives CDR1 SQVTM, CDR2 ANQGSEA. CDR3 size: 12 residues. The CDR3 sequence: CSTKGLEETQYF. CDR3 nucleotides: TGCAGCACAAAGGGACTGGAAGAGACCCAGTACTTC.